This TCR beta chain was recovered during a study of CXCR3-negative and CXCR3-positive naive CD8 T cells. Study observations and caveats: Both naive subsets showed comparably high diversity, and memory CD8+ cells showed much lower diversity. The TRBV-TRBJ usage of naive CXCR3-negative and CXCR3-positive cells was similar, but that of memory cells differed. Naive subsets had comparable surface CD5, so TRB CDR3 properties gauged TCR strength.

Libraries of TRB cDNA were made by 5' RACE and carried UMIs. TCRdb re-called the 5' RACE reads, yielding one record per CDR3 amino acid sequence without DNA. Its clone listing holds around 50,000 distinct CDR3 sequences. A word on this clonotype: As yet, its antigen is unknown.

The CDR3 loop spans 22 amino acids. CDR1 is MDHEN and CDR2 is SYDVKM in the germline V gene. The sequence derives from a human donor in good health. Some clones in this sample may be carry-over from other donors' samples. V is TRBV28 and J is TRBJ1-2; the D gene TCRdb calls, TRBD1, cannot be checked with no DNA. Sequencing input: naive CXCR3- CD8+ T cells from blood. The subset: CD45RO-CCR7+CD27+CD95- naive CD8+ T cells lacking CXCR3 (TNR3-). The CDR3 region is CASTPRLEGVSYGTGGDYGYTF.